The rows below give T cell receptor beta chains drawn from one sample of a study of T-cell reconstitution after alpha-beta-depleted transplantation in children. One entry per CDR3 protein results from TCRdb running MiXCR on the PCR reads. The sample has around 600,000 distinct CDR3 sequences, about 11% seen once; the top ten hold 4%. Sequencing used PBMCs from the stem cell graft donor, obtained from the stem cell graft. Receptors originate from a human donor who donated a stem cell graft to a child with acute myeloid leukemia. Both conserved end residues are part of each CDR3. Each record gives: J gene, clone size, D gene, V gene, CDR3 protein, CDR3 DNA. D genes are given only for firm matches. Not every row has a clone size; where given, it reads once, few, many or a size class.

>TRBJ2-1|.|TRBD1|TRBV6-2/TRBV6-3
CASRDGTGVYNEQFF
TGTGCCAGCAGGGACGGGACAGGAGTATACAATGAGCAGTTCTTC
>TRBJ2-3|few|.|TRBV2
CASKVGGTDTQYF
TGTGCCAGCAAAGTAGGGGGCACAGATACGCAGTATTTT
>TRBJ1-5|few|TRBD1|TRBV12-3/TRBV12-4
CASSSTGMSQPQHF
TGTGCCAGCAGTTCGACAGGGATGAGTCAGCCCCAGCATTTT
>TRBJ2-3|.|TRBD2|TRBV7-2
CASSSSPNPTSGGLYF
TGTGCCAGCAGCTCGAGCCCCAATCCTACTAGCGGGGGGTTGTATTTT
>TRBJ2-7|many|TRBD2|TRBV11-1
CASSRQLAAEQYF
TGTGCCAGCAGCCGCCAACTAGCGGCCGAGCAGTACTTC
>TRBJ2-7|.|.|TRBV9
CASSVGYGNSYEQYF
TGTGCCAGCAGCGTAGGATACGGGAACTCCTACGAGCAGTACTTC
>TRBJ2-5|few|.|TRBV20-1
CSARDQRWETQYF
TGCAGTGCTAGAGATCAAAGGTGGGAGACCCAGTACTTC
>TRBJ2-4|few|TRBD2|TRBV20-1
CSGSGLAGLLAKNIQYF
TGCAGTGGCTCGGGACTAGCGGGGTTACTAGCCAAAAACATTCAGTACTTC
>TRBJ2-1|.|TRBD1|TRBV29-1
CSVPGQGFFSEQFF
TGCAGCGTCCCGGGACAGGGTTTTTTTAGTGAGCAGTTCTTC
>TRBJ1-5|few|TRBD1|TRBV6-2/TRBV6-3
CASSFYRGGNQPQHF
TGTGCCAGCAGTTTCTACAGGGGAGGCAATCAGCCCCAGCATTTT
>TRBJ2-1|few|.|TRBV20-1
CSASPPTNNEQFF
TGCAGTGCTAGTCCCCCCACCAACAATGAGCAGTTCTTC
>TRBJ2-1|few|.|TRBV11-2
CASSYVPPRNEQFF
TGTGCCAGCAGCTACGTCCCGCCCCGCAATGAGCAGTTCTTC
>TRBJ2-7|many|TRBD2|TRBV7-8
CASSLASGIEQYF
TGTGCCAGCAGCTTAGCTAGCGGGATAGAGCAGTACTTC
>TRBJ1-1|many|.|TRBV10-3
CAIKGNTEAFF
TGTGCCATCAAGGGGAACACTGAAGCTTTCTTT
>TRBJ2-7|.|.|TRBV5-1
CASSLGDGRSYEQYF
TGCGCCAGCAGCTTAGGGGACGGACGCTCCTACGAGCAGTACTTC
>TRBJ1-2|few|TRBD1|TRBV6-1
CASRRDSVGGYTF
TGTGCCAGCAGACGGGACAGCGTGGGGGGCTACACCTTC
>TRBJ2-4|few|.|TRBV3-1
CASSRPTGTGAKNIQYF
TGTGCCAGCAGCCGTCCCACAGGGACGGGGGCCAAAAACATTCAGTACTTC
>TRBJ2-7|many|.|TRBV5-1
CASSLGLIYEQYF
TGCGCCAGCAGCTTGGGACTGATCTACGAGCAGTACTTC
>TRBJ1-2|many|.|TRBV15
CATSRDRKGSYGYTF
TGTGCCACCAGCAGAGATCGGAAAGGGTCCTATGGCTACACCTTC
>TRBJ2-1|many|.|TRBV12-3/TRBV12-4
CASSSPGPPSDEQFF
TGTGCCAGCAGTTCCCCGGGACCACCAAGCGATGAGCAGTTCTTC
>TRBJ2-7|many|.|TRBV21-1
CASSKPRPLRGEQYF
TGTGCCAGCAGCAAACCTCGCCCTCTTCGGGGGGAGCAGTACTTC
>TRBJ2-3|few|TRBD1|TRBV5-5
CASSHRDRATDTQYF
TGTGCCAGCAGCCACCGGGACAGGGCCACAGATACGCAGTATTTT
>TRBJ1-1|many|TRBD1|TRBV20-1
CSARTGSANTEAFF
TGCAGTGCCCGGACAGGGAGTGCGAACACTGAAGCTTTCTTT
>TRBJ2-2|few|.|TRBV5-1
CASSSRVLGTGELFF
TGCGCCAGCAGCTCCCGGGTCTTGGGCACCGGGGAGCTGTTTTTT
>TRBJ2-7|few|TRBD2|TRBV20-1
CSARVMQGLAPVEQYF
TGCAGTGCTAGGGTGATGCAGGGACTAGCTCCGGTCGAGCAGTACTTC
>TRBJ1-4|many|TRBD1|TRBV5-1
CASSLEDRVGKLFF
TGCGCCAGCAGCTTGGAGGACAGGGTTGGAAAACTGTTTTTT
>TRBJ1-1|few|.|TRBV29-1
CSVEVGREEAFF
TGCAGCGTTGAAGTCGGACGGGAAGAAGCTTTCTTT
>TRBJ2-7|few|TRBD1|TRBV24-1
CATSTDRAYEQYF
TGTGCCACCAGTACGGACAGGGCCTACGAGCAGTACTTC
>TRBJ1-4|many|.|TRBV2
CASSEWGPGEKLFF
TGTGCCAGCAGTGAGTGGGGGCCTGGCGAAAAACTGTTTTTT
>TRBJ2-7|.|.|TRBV27
CASSIKWGSSYEQYF
TGTGCCAGCAGCATTAAATGGGGGTCCTCCTACGAGCAGTACTTC
>TRBJ2-5|.|.|TRBV20-1
CSARGFAGKETQYF
TGCAGTGCTAGGGGGTTCGCGGGAAAAGAGACCCAGTACTTC
>TRBJ2-1|many|TRBD2|TRBV4-3
CASSQAGTSGRLEQFF
TGCGCCAGCAGCCAAGCAGGGACTAGCGGGAGACTCGAGCAGTTCTTC
>TRBJ1-1|.|TRBD1|TRBV19
CASSTGTGGGSTEAFF
TGTGCCAGTAGCACCGGGACAGGGGGCGGGAGCACTGAAGCTTTCTTT
>TRBJ2-6|many|.|TRBV28
CASSLSRISGANVLTF
TGTGCCAGCAGCTTAAGTCGGATCTCTGGGGCCAACGTCCTGACTTTC
>TRBJ1-1|.|TRBD1|TRBV29-1
CSVDRGHLNTEAFF
TGCAGCGTTGATAGGGGGCACTTGAACACTGAAGCTTTCTTT
>TRBJ2-7|.|TRBD1|TRBV20-1
CSATDRARVYEQYF
TGCAGTGCTACAGACAGGGCGAGGGTCTACGAGCAGTACTTC
>TRBJ1-4|many|.|TRBV12-3/TRBV12-4
CAIRGEMGKLFF
TGTGCCATCCGCGGCGAGATGGGAAAACTGTTTTTT
>TRBJ2-7|.|.|TRBV5-8
CASSLLSVFQGEQYF
TGTGCCAGCAGCTTGCTCAGCGTGTTCCAGGGGGAGCAGTACTTC
>TRBJ2-1|.|TRBD2|TRBV6-2/TRBV6-3
CASSRGAGWTYNEQFF
TGTGCCAGCAGTCGAGGAGCGGGATGGACCTACAATGAGCAGTTCTTC
>TRBJ2-3|many|TRBD2|TRBV7-3
CASSSGGRAVDTQYF
TGTGCCAGCAGCTCCGGCGGGAGGGCCGTGGATACGCAGTATTTT